This TCR beta chain appears in the sequencing data of a study of blood T cell repertoires in COVID-19. Study in general: Sites across the United States, Italy and Spain contributed samples from acute and convalescent COVID-19. T cells, B-cell-depleted T cells, or PBMCs supplied cDNA or gDNA.

In the original processing: Estimation of nucleated cell counts relied on the amplification of reference gene primers. This table comes from immunoSEQ multiplex PCR, and its TCRdb copy is limited to in-frame clones, with some not included. V and J calls and clone size follow that table, whereas D and trimming were derived from the DNA. The sample lists under 450,000 clones; roughly 86% were seen once. This TCR was recovered from a human donor with acute or convalescent COVID-19. The donor label of this sample is uncertain. The source material was peripheral blood.

CDR3 nucleotide sequence: TGTGCCAGCAGCTCCCTCGGAGGATTAAGGGCTGAAGCTTTCTTT. Protein product: CASSSLGGLRAEAFF. V usage is TRBV3-1 (or the pseudogene TRBV3-2) and J usage is TRBJ1-1, with D unresolved. Deletions cut 5 bases from V and 6 bases from J, with 19 bases between. The CDR3 runs to 15 residues. The germline CDR1 and CDR2 sequences are LGHDT and YNNKEL (reference sequence).